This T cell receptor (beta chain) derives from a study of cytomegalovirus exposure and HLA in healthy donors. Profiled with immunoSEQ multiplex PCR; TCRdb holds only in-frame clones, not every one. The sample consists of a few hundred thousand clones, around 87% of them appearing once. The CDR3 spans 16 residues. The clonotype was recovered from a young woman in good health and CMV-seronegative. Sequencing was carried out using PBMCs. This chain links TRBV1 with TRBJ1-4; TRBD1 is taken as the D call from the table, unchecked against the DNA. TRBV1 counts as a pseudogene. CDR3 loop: CTSSQAWGRANEKLFF. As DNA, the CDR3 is TGCACCAGCAGCCAAGCCTGGGGGCGAGCTAATGAAAAACTGTTTTTT.